This note documents a single T cell receptor beta chain sequence. No antigen is known for it. The source of the sample is a study of cytomegalovirus exposure and HLA in healthy donors. Overall study findings and caveats: Reportedly, cytomegalovirus status was diagnosed with high sensitivity and specificity. It was taken for granted in presence/absence analyses that sequencing depth across donors was roughly uniform.

The germline gives CDR1 KGHSH, CDR2 LQKENI. Between the trimmed V and J ends, which lost 3 bases and 7 bases, there was a span of 16 bases. CDR3 length: 14 amino acids. PCR used 60 Vbeta primers and 13 Jbeta primers. Only in-frame clones appear in the TCRdb table, and some are missing; sequencing was by immunoSEQ multiplex PCR. Its listing shows about 210,000 clones. This chain uses TRBV18 with TRBJ2-7, with D hard to call. This TCR derives from a woman aged 30 to 39 in good health and CMV-seropositive. Sequencing was carried out using PBMCs. CDR3 protein: CASSPPATFSEQYF. The CDR3 nucleotides are TGTGCCAGCTCACCCCCCGCAACTTTTTCGGAGCAGTACTTC.